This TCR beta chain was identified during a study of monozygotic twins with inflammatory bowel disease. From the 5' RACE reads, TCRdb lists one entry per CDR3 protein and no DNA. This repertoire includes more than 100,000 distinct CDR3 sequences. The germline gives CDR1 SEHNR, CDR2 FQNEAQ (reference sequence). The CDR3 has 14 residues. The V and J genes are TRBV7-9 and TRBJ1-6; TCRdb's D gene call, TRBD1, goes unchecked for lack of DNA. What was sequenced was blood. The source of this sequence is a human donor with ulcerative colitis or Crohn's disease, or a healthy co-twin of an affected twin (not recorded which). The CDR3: CASSLWQGTSPLHF.